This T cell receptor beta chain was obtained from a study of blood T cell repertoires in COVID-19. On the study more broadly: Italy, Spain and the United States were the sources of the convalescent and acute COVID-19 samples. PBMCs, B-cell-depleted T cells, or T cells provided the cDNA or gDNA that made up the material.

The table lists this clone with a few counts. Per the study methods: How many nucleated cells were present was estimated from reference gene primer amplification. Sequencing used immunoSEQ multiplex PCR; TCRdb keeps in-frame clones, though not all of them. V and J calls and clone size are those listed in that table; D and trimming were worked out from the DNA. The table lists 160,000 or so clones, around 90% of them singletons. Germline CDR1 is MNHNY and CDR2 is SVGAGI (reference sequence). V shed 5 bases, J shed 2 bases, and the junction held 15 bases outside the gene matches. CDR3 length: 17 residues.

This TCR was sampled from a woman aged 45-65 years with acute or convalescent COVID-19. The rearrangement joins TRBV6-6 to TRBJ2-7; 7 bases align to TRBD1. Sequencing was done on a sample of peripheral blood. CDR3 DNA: TGTGCCAGCAGTCAAAGCCCCGGGACAGATAAACCCTACGAGCAGTACTTC. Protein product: CASSQSPGTDKPYEQYF.